This T cell receptor beta chain was identified during a study of blood T cell repertoires in COVID-19. The wider study: Whether acute or convalescent, the COVID-19 samples came from the United States, Italy and Spain. Sources were T cells, B-cell-depleted T cells, or PBMCs; the material itself was cDNA or gDNA.

Authors' methods: Using reference gene primer amplification, nucleated cell counts were estimated. Measured with immunoSEQ multiplex PCR; TCRdb has only the in-frame clones, and not every one. V and J calls and clone size are copied from that table; D and trimming were computed from the DNA. The sample includes 200,000 to 300,000 clones, 70% to 90% of them seen just once. The germline V gene encodes CDR1 SEHNR and CDR2 FQNEAQ (reference sequence). V shed 5 bases and J 5 bases; nucleotides not matched to a gene: 12. The CDR3 runs 16 residues. J is TRBJ2-1 and V is TRBV7-9, with TRBD1 identical over 7 bases. This sequence was found in a man younger than 40 with active or convalescent COVID-19. The sequencing sample was made of peripheral blood. CDR3 sequence: CASSPRDRETNNEQFF. In DNA, the CDR3 is TGTGCCAGCAGCCCCCGGGACAGAGAAACCAACAATGAGCAGTTCTTC.